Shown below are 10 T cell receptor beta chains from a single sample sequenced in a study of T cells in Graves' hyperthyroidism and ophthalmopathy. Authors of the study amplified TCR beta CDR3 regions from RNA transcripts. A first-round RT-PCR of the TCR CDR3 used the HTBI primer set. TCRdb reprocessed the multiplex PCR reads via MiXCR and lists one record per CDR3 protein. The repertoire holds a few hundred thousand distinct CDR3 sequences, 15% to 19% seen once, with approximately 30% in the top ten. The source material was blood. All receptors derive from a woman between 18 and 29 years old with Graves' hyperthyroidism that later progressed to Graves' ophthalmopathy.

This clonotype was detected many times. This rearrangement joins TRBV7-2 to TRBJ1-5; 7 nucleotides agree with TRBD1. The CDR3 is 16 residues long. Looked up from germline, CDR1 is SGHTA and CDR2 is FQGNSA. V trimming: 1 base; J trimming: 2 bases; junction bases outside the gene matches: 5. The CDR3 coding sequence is TGTGCCAGCAGCTTAGAAGGGGGCGCCGGCAATCAGCCCCAGCATTTT. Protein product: CASSLEGGAGNQPQHF. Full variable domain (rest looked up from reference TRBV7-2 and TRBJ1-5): GAGVSQSPSNKVTEKGKDVELRCDPISGHTALYWYRQSLGQGLEFLIYFQGNSAPDKSGLPSDRFSAERTGGSVSTLTIQRTQQEDSAVYLCASSLEGGAGNQPQHFGDGTRLSIL.

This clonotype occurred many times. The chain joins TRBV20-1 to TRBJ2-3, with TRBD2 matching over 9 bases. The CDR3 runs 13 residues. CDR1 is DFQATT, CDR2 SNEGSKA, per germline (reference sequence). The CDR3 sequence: CSARAGGPDTQYF. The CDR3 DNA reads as TGCAGCGCACGAGCGGGGGGCCCAGATACGCAGTATTTT.

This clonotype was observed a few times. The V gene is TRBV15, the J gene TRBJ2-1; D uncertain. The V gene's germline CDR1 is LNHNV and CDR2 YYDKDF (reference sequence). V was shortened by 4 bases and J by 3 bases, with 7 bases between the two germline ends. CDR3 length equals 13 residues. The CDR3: CATSTRDYNEQFF. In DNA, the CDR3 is TGTGCCACCAGCACCAGAGACTACAATGAGCAGTTCTTC.

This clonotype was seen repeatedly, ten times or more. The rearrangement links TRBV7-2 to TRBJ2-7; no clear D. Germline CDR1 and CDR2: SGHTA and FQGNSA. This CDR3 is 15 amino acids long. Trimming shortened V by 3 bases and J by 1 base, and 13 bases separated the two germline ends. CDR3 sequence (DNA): TGTGCCAGCAGCTTTCATTACTTGGGGTCCTACGAGCAGTACTTC. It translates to CASSFHYLGSYEQYF.

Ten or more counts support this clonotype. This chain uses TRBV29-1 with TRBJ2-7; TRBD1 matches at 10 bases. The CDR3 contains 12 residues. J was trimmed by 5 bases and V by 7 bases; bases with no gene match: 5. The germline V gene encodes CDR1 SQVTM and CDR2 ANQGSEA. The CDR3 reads CSAGTGVNEQYF. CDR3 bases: TGCAGCGCGGGGACAGGGGTCAACGAGCAGTACTTC.

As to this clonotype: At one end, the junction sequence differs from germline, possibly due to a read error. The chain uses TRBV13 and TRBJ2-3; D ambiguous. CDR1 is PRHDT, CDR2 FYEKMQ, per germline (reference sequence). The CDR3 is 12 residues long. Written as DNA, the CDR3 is TGTGCCGGCAGCGACGGGCGGGATACGCAGTATTTT. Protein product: CAGSDGRDTQYF.

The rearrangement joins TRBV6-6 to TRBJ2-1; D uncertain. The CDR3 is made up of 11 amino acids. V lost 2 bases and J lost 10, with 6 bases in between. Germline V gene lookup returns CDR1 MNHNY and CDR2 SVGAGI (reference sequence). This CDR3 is CASSYRYEQFF. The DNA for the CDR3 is TGTGCCAGCAGTTACAGGTACGAGCAGTTCTTC.

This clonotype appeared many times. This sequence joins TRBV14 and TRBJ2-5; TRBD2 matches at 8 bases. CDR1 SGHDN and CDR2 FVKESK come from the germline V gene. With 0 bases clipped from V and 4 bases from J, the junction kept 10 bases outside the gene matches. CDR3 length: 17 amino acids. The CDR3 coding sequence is TGTGCCAGCAGCCAAGACGTAACGGGAGGGCCCTTAGAGACCCAGTACTTC. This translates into CASSQDVTGGPLETQYF.

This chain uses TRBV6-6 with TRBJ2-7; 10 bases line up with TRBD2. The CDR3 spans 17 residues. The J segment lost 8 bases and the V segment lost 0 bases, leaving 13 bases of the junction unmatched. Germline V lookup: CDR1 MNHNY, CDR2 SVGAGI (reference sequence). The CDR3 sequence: CASSYSILASGSEKQYF. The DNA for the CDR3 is TGTGCCAGCAGTTACTCGATCCTTGCTAGCGGGAGTGAGAAGCAGTACTTC.

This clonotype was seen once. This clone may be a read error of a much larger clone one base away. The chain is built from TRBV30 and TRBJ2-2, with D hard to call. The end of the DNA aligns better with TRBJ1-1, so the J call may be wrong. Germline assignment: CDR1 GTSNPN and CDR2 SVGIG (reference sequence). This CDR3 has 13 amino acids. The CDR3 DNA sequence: TGTGCCTGGGGCCGGGCCAAGTGGACTGGAGCTTTCTTT. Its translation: CAWGRAKWTGAFF.